A single sample is the source of the 16 T cell receptor beta chains below, sequenced in a study of shared clonotypes between healthy human individuals. Using immunoSEQ multiplex PCR, the repertoire was profiled, and TCRdb retains in-frame clones only, with some absent. Among 200,000 to 250,000 clones listed, 65% were seen once. Input material: memory CD4+ T cells sorted from blood. Sample subset: CD45RA-negative fraction. These receptors all stem from a man younger than 40 in good health.

This clone was seen a handful of times. The genes are TRBV29-1 and TRBJ2-3; 10 bases are shared with TRBD2. This CDR3 comprises 15 residues. With 5 bases clipped from V and 5 bases from J, the junction kept 10 bases outside the gene matches. In germline, CDR1 is SQVTM, CDR2 ANQGSEA. The CDR3 is CSVLRQREGGDTQYF. CDR3 coding DNA: TGCAGCGTTCTTCGTCAGCGGGAGGGTGGAGATACGCAGTATTTT.

This clone was detected only a few times. V gene TRBV27 combines with J gene TRBJ1-5, with D hard to call. V lost 6 bases and J 2 bases, leaving 8 bases between the germline ends. Germline CDR1 reads MNHEY; CDR2 reads SMNVEV (reference sequence). CDR3 length equals 13 residues. CDR3 region: CASSLMRNQPQHF. The CDR3 DNA follows: TGTGCCAGCAGCCTTATGCGCAATCAGCCCCAGCATTTT.

The V gene is TRBV5-5, the J gene TRBJ2-7; D may be TRBD1 (6 bases). Germline values: CDR1 SGHKS, CDR2 YYEKEE (reference sequence). The ends were cut back, 3 bases at V and 6 bases at J, with 10 bases in the middle. This CDR3 spans 12 amino acids. CDR3 loop: CASSSQGREQYF. The CDR3 DNA follows: TGTGCCAGCAGCTCACAGGGACGCGAGCAGTACTTC.

The rearrangement links TRBV30 to TRBJ2-5, with a possible D match to TRBD1 (6 bases). The CDR3 consists of 17 residues. Per the germline V gene, CDR1 is GTSNPN and CDR2 is SVGIG (reference sequence). V was shortened by 0 bases and J by 4 bases, with 21 bases between the two germline ends. CDR3 sequence: CAWSVLETGPYRETQYF. The CDR3 bases are TGTGCCTGGAGTGTACTCGAGACAGGACCCTACCGAGAGACCCAGTACTTC.

This clone appeared a few times. The rearrangement links TRBV10-3 to TRBJ2-7; tentative D call: TRBD2 (6 bases). Germline CDR1 reads ENHRY; CDR2 reads SYGVKD. V dropped 10 bases and J dropped 6 bases, with 22 bases sitting between them. This CDR3 has 14 amino acids. The CDR3 coding sequence is TGTGCCACCGAGGAATCCAGGGAAGCGGGCGAGCAGTACTTC. Translating gives CATEESREAGEQYF.

V usage is TRBV5-1 and J usage is TRBJ1-2, with D uncertain. This CDR3 comprises 15 residues. CDR1 and CDR2 from the germline V gene are SGHRS and YFSETQ. V dropped 3 bases and J dropped 2 bases, with 14 bases sitting between them. CDR3 in amino acids: CASSWSLQSNYGYTF. CDR3 DNA: TGCGCCAGCAGCTGGAGTCTCCAGAGCAACTATGGCTACACCTTC.

The sample holds one count of this clone. The rearrangement links TRBV18 to TRBJ1-1, with D unresolved. This CDR3 is built from 15 residues. The V end lost 3 bases, the J end lost 4 bases, and 15 bases lay between the germline ends. Per germline, CDR1 KGHSH and CDR2 LQKENI. CDR3 sequence (DNA): TGTGCCAGCTCACCTCAAACGACATGGAGCACTGAAGCTTTCTTT. It translates to CASSPQTTWSTEAFF.

The rearrangement joins TRBV6-6 to TRBJ2-5; a possible D gene is TRBD2 (7 bases). Germline V gives CDR1 MNHNY, CDR2 SVGAGI (reference sequence). The CDR3 covers 15 residues. The germline V and J ends were trimmed by 7 bases and 5 bases, with 20 bases remaining between them. The CDR3 nucleotides read TGTGCCAGCACCAGGGGTCGCGGGAGACGGGAGACCCAGTACTTC. This codes for CASTRGRGRRETQYF.

The CDR3 bases are TGTGCCAGCAGCTTCCAGATCACAGATACGCAGTATTTT. Its protein product is CASSFQITDTQYF. The chain couples TRBV7-2 to TRBJ2-3; D call uncertain. Germline V gives CDR1 SGHTA, CDR2 FQGNSA. The CDR3 is 13 residues long. The V and J ends lost 3 bases and 2 bases respectively, with 6 bases between them.

This clone was counted between two and nine times. V usage is TRBV7-9 and J usage is TRBJ2-7; 10 positions agree with TRBD1. The germline gives CDR1 SEHNR, CDR2 FQNEAQ (reference sequence). CDR3 size: 14 residues. V was pared by 5 bases and J by 7 bases, with 8 bases of the junction left unmatched. The CDR3 loop is CASSPGQGLAEQYF. DNA for the CDR3: TGTGCCAGCAGCCCGGGACAGGGGCTAGCGGAGCAGTACTTC.

This chain uses TRBV7-2 with TRBJ2-7; no firm D call. Looked up from germline, CDR1 is SGHTA and CDR2 is FQGNSA. The CDR3 has 13 amino acids. The V end was cut by 2 bases, the J end by 3 bases, with 8 bases between. CDR3: CASSLRQSYEQYF. In nucleotides, the CDR3 is TGTGCCAGCAGCTTACGTCAGAGCTACGAGCAGTACTTC.

This clone was seen a few times. The gene calls are TRBV9 and TRBJ2-7; D perhaps matches TRBD2 (6 bases). CDR1 and CDR2 (germline): SGDLS, YYNGEE. This CDR3 is 13 amino acids long. Trimming cost V 3 bases and J 6 bases, with 13 bases left between them. The CDR3: CASSETSLGEQYF. CDR3 coding DNA: TGTGCCAGCAGCGAAACTAGCTTAGGCGAGCAGTACTTC.

The J gene is TRBJ2-3, the V gene TRBV7-8, with 9 positions matching TRBD2. Germline V gene data show CDR1 as SGHVS and CDR2 as FQNEAQ. J lost 1 base, V lost 1 base, and 9 bases had no gene match. The CDR3 runs to 18 residues. CDR3 sequence reads: CASSLVAGGVRGTDTQYF. In nucleotides, the CDR3 is TGTGCCAGCAGCTTAGTTGCGGGAGGGGTTCGTGGCACAGATACGCAGTATTTT.

The rearrangement joins TRBV7-6 to TRBJ1-4; TRBD1 matches 9 bases. CDR1 and CDR2 from the germline V gene are SGHVS and FNYEAQ. J was trimmed by 7 bases and V by 5 bases; bases with no gene match: 8. The length of the CDR3 is 15 residues. CDR3 loop: CASSQFTGGGEKLFF. The DNA for the CDR3 is TGTGCCAGCAGCCAATTCACAGGGGGCGGTGAAAAACTGTTTTTT.

This clone was counted only a few times. CDR3 sequence: CASGFGSGREQYF. For the CDR3, the DNA is TGTGCTAGTGGTTTTGGAAGCGGGCGGGAGCAGTACTTC. The chain joins TRBV12-5 to TRBJ2-7; possibly TRBD2 for D (6 bases). CDR1 and CDR2 (germline): LGHNT, FRNRAP. Between the trimmed V and J ends, which lost 3 bases and 7 bases, there was a span of 13 bases. The CDR3 runs 13 residues.

The chain uses TRBV15 and TRBJ2-1, with 8 bases identical to TRBD1. In germline, CDR1 is LNHNV, CDR2 YYDKDF (reference sequence). The CDR3 is 14 residues long. Losses at the gene ends were 8 bases for V and 3 bases for J; bases not matched to a gene: 6. The CDR3 here is CATLGTGGYNEQFF. CDR3 nucleotides: TGTGCCACCCTTGGCACAGGGGGCTACAATGAGCAGTTCTTC.